The 6 T cell receptor beta chains reported below all come from one sample, sequenced in a study of monozygotic twins with inflammatory bowel disease. With the 5' RACE reads reprocessed, TCRdb shows one record per CDR3 protein and no DNA. This sample's clone table lists around 190,000 distinct CDR3 sequences. What was sequenced was blood. The receptors come from a human donor with ulcerative colitis or Crohn's disease, or a healthy co-twin of an affected twin (not recorded which).

The J gene is TRBJ1-2, the V gene TRBV5-1; the D call of TRBD1 rests on TCRdb alone, since no DNA is present to check it. Germline V gene data show CDR1 as SGHRS and CDR2 as YFSETQ. The CDR3 consists of 14 residues. CDR3 loop: CASRFDRGIRGYTF.

This chain joins TRBV12-3 or TRBV12-4 and TRBJ1-5. This CDR3 spans 15 amino acids. The CDR3 protein is CASSPPQWGNQPQHF.

The rearrangement joins TRBV7-7 to TRBJ2-2; the TRBD2 assignment by TCRdb is unverifiable without DNA. This CDR3 region has 19 residues. From germline, CDR1 is SSHAT and CDR2 FNYEAQ (reference sequence). CDR3 sequence reads: CASSFGGLTTSSNTGELFF.

The chain employs TRBV29-1 and TRBJ2-7; TCRdb's D gene call, TRBD2, goes unchecked for lack of DNA. Looked up from germline, CDR1 is SQVTM and CDR2 is ANQGSEA. CDR3 size: 13 residues. The CDR3 loop reads CSVKRAGDHEQYF.

This chain connects TRBV7-2 to TRBJ2-7. Looked up from germline, CDR1 is SGHTA and CDR2 is FQGNSA. The CDR3 length is 15 residues. Here the CDR3 reads CASSLVAERIYEQYF. Filled out from reference TRBV7-2 and TRBJ2-7, the complete variable domain reads GAGVSQSPSNKVTEKGKDVELRCDPISGHTALYWYRQSLGQGLEFLIYFQGNSAPDKSGLPSDRFSAERTGGSVSTLTIQRTQQEDSAVYLCASSLVAERIYEQYFGPGTRLTVT.

This rearrangement joins TRBV27 to TRBJ1-1. Germline V gene data show CDR1 as MNHEY and CDR2 as SMNVEV (reference sequence). The CDR3 has 15 residues. CDR3 protein: CASSLYSFANTEAFF.